These 2 T cell receptor beta chains share one sample of origin, sequenced in a study of regulatory T cells in long-lasting Graves disease. Regarding time point: newly diagnosed GD, antithyroid drugs for less than 3 months. RNA from PBMCs was the source of the TCR library. Combining iRepertoire HTBI primers with Arm-PCR of CDR3 regions, the authors built TCR beta libraries. One entry per CDR3 protein results from TCRdb running MiXCR on the multiplex PCR reads. The sample has approximately 470,000 distinct CDR3 sequences; around 15% are singletons. This sample was shared with a second study, whose subject was T cells in Graves' hyperthyroidism and ophthalmopathy.

Sequences were derived from peripheral blood mononuclear cells (PBMCs), sampled at new diagnosis, from a patient treated with antithyroid drugs. These receptors originate from a man between 40 and 49 years old with Graves disease.

This clonotype was seen many times. The rearrangement links TRBV20-1 to TRBJ2-3; D remains unclear. V lost 3 bases to trimming and J lost 3 bases, with 16 bases between them. The CDR3 loop spans 15 amino acids. In germline, CDR1 is DFQATT, CDR2 SNEGSKA (reference sequence). In DNA, the CDR3 is TGCAGTGCTAGTGAGGCCAAGAGGATGACAGATACGCAGTATTTT. Protein product: CSASEAKRMTDTQYF.

This clonotype has a handful of counts. The chain has TRBV12-3 or TRBV12-4 and TRBJ2-7; D is unresolved. The CDR3 consists of 15 residues. Trimming cost V 3 bases and J 0 bases, with 12 bases left between them. Here the CDR3 reads CASSLKTASSYEQYF. The DNA for the CDR3 is TGTGCCAGCAGTTTGAAGACGGCAAGCTCCTACGAGCAGTACTTC.